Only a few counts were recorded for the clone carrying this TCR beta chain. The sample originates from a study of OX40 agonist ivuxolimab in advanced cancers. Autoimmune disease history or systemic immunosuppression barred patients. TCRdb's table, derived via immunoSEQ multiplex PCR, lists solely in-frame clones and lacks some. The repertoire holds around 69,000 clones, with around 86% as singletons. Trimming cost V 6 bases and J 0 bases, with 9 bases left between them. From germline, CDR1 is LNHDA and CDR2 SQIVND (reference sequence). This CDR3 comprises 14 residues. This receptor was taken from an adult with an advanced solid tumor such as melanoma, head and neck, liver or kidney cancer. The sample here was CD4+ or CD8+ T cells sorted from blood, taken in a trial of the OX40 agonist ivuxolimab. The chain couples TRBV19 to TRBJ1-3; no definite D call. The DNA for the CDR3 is TGTGCCAGTAGCAAGATTACCTCTGGAAACACCATATATTTT. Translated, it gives CASSKITSGNTIYF.